This T cell receptor (beta chain) was observed in a study of OX40 agonist ivuxolimab in advanced cancers. This clone was recorded a few times. Germline V gene sequence: CDR1 SGHTA, CDR2 FQGNSA. The CDR3 is 13 amino acids. V was trimmed by 4 bases and J by 7 bases, leaving 14 bases between them. The table came from immunoSEQ multiplex PCR; TCRdb's copy has only in-frame clones and leaves some out. The sample has approximately 65,000 clones; around nine tenths are singletons. This receptor was taken from an adult with an advanced solid tumor such as melanoma, head and neck, liver or kidney cancer. The sample was CD4+ or CD8+ T cells sorted from blood, taken in a trial of the OX40 agonist ivuxolimab. V is TRBV7-2 and J is TRBJ2-7; tentative D call: TRBD1 (6 bases). CDR3 sequence (DNA): TGTGCCAGCAGCTGGGGGCCAAGGAGGGAGCAGTACTTC. Translation gives CASSWGPRREQYF.